This T cell receptor (beta chain) originates from a study of CD8+CD57+ T cells in acquired aplastic anemia. Across the whole study: Mean DNA quantity obtained from sorted CD4+ and CD8+ cells was 2.5 to 4 ug. Study-level results: Significance was not reached for CD8+ Simpson's diversity between patients and controls.

In patients chosen for sequencing, flow cytometry had shown CD8+CD57+ cell expansion. Receipt of therapy had not occurred in any patient by the time of blood sampling. Notes on this clonotype: What it binds is unknown.

TCR beta VDJ and CDR3 profiling used genomic DNA as template. MiXCR was run by TCRdb on the reads, yielding one entry per CDR3 protein. Here the sample spans just over 450,000 distinct CDR3 sequences, less than 35% being singletons. Sequenced: sorted CD4+, CD8+, or CD8+CD57+ T cells (not recorded which) from PBMCs. The receptor was derived from a human donor with aplastic anemia.

The CDR3 loop reads CASRETGQGRHEQFF. The CDR3, as DNA: TGTGCCAGCAGGGAAACGGGACAGGGTAGGCATGAGCAGTTCTTC. V gene TRBV6-1 combines with J gene TRBJ2-1, with 9 bases lining up with TRBD1. Germline assignment: CDR1 MNHNS and CDR2 SASEGT. This CDR3 has 15 amino acids. J gave up 8 bases and V 6 bases, and 11 bases lay outside the gene matches.